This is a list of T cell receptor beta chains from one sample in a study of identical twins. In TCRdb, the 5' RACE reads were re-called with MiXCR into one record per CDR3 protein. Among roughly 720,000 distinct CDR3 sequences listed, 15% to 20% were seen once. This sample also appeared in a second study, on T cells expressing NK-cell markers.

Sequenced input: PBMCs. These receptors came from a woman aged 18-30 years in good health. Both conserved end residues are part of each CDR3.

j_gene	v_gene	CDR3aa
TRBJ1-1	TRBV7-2	CASSFHERAGEAFF
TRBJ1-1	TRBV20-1	CSARDSQGPMNTEAFF
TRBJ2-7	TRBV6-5	CASSYSAKRGTYEQYF
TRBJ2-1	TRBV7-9	CASSFLSGASSYNEQFF
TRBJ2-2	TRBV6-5	CASSWGQLQSGELFF
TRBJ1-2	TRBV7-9	CASSPPGSPGGYTF
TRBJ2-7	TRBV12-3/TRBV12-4	CASKLTSGRPYEQYF
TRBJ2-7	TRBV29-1	CSVERREVPYEQYF
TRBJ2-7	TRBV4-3	CASSRKYSSYEQYF
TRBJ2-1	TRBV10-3	CATTGTSYNEQFF
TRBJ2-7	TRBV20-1	CSALRQGSYEQYF
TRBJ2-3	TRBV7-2	CASSLAPGPGTDTQYF
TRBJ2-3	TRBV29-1	CSVVDRGLTDTQYF
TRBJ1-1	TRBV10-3	CATVTGLGRGTEAFF
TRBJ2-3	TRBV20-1	CSATGRIAGGSDTQYF
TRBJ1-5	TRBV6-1	CASTPGQSNQPQHF
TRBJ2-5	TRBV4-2	CASSQDRRGVGETQYF
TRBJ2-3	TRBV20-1	CSAGTGLAGVTDTQYF
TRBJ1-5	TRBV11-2	CASSLFKSGGQGIMEPQHF
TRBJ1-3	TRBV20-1	CSATTSGNTIYF
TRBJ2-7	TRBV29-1	CSVHVAGGEQYF
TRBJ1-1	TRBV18	CASSPSILRVGTEAFF
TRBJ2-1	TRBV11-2	CASSPRGGGSLYNEQFF
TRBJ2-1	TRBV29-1	CSVYNPGGTAGEQFF
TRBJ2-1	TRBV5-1	CASTSRAEQFF
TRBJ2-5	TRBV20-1	CSVIGGQTQYF
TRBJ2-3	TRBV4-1	CASSRVYSTDTQYF
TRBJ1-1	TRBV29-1	CSVQGHLNTEAFF
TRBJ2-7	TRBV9	CASSVGVSGTTSYEQYF
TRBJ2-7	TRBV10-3	CAISESKYEQYF
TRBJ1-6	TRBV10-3	CAISDPGTGEGSPLHF
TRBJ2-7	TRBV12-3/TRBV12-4	CASSLDGPRSYEQYF
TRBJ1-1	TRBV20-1	CSARGAAEAFF
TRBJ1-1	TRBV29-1	CSVASGYTEAFF
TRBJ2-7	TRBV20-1	CSASSSGGYEQYF
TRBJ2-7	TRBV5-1	CASSFGDRTYEQYF
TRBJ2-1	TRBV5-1	CASSVLAGVYNEQFF
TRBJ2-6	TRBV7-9	CASVMGATGANVLTF
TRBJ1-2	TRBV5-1	CASSLEVRQYGYTF
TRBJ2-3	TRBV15	CATSLGRVAGDTQYF
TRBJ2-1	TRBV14	CASSQWDSTNEQFF
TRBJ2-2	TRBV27	CASTILAGVNSGELFF
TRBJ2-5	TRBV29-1	CSADFREETQYF
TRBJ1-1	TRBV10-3	CATSRDSAEAFF
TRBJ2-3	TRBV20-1	CSARRAGGRADTQYF
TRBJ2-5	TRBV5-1	CASSVGGAQETQYF
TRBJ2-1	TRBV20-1	CSARVRTFYNEQFF
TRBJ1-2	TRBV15	CATSKDRDYGYTF
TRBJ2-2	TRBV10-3	CATGAGTPSTGELFF
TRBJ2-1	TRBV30	CAWSGSQSSYNEQFF
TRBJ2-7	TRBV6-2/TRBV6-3	CASTGAGSHEQYF
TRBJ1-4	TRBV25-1	CASSEPGNEKLFF
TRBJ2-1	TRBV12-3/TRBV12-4	CASSFGSGNEQFF
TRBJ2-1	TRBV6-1	CASSTQGTNNEQFF
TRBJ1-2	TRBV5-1	CASSLGTGAAGYTF
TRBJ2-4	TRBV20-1	CSASLHKNIQYF
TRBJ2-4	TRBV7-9	CASSPREGYLAKNIQYF
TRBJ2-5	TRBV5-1	CASSPGTTAGETQYF
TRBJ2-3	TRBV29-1	CSVAPRRVDTQYF
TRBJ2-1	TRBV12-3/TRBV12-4	CASSLTSLSYNEQFF